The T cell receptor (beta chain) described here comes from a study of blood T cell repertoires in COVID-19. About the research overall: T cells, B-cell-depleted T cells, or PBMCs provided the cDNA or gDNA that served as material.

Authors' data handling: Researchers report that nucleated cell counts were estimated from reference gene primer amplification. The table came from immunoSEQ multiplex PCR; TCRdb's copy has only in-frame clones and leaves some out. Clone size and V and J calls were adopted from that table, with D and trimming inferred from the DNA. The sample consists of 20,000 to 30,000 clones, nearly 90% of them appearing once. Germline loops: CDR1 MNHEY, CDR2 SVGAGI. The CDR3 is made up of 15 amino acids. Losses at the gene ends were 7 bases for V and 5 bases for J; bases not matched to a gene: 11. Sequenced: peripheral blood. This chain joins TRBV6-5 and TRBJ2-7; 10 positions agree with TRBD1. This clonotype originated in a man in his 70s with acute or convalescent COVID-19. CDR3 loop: CASTKTGTGVDEQYF. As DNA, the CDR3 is TGTGCCAGCACCAAGACCGGGACAGGGGTAGACGAGCAGTACTTC.